Listed below are T cell receptor beta chains from one sample, sequenced in a study of T cells after posttransplantation cyclophosphamide. Here immunoSEQ multiplex PCR was the method, and the copy in TCRdb shows in-frame clones only, minus some. Of under 75,000 clones listed, roughly 93% are singletons. The sequenced material came from PBMCs. The receptors originated from a woman aged 25-40 years in good health and a related stem cell transplant donor. The conserved cysteine and the conserved F or W are not part of the CDR3 here.

V gene	J gene	CDR3 protein
TRBV2	TRBJ1-1	ASSSRTANTEAF
TRBV9	TRBJ1-1	ASSVTGTAYLNTEAF
TRBV11-3	TRBJ2-3	ASSLGVGGGTDTQY
TRBV5-6	TRBJ2-2	ASGRGNTGELF
TRBV6-6	TRBJ2-7	ASSYPQQAVTYEQY
TRBV7-6	TRBJ1-3	ASSLARTGAGNTIY
TRBV5-1	TRBJ2-2	ASSLDSPNTGELF
TRBV6-5	TRBJ1-4	ASRPGGNEKLF
TRBV4-3	TRBJ2-5	ASSQDLTGFQETQY
TRBV6-1	TRBJ1-5	ASSAGPNGQPQH
TRBV7-7	TRBJ2-7	ASSLAPGQGPYEQY
TRBV9	TRBJ1-3	ASSPGDSGNTIY
TRBV9	TRBJ2-7	ASSADLADPYEQY
TRBV19	TRBJ2-1	ASSHLPPRGVNEQF
TRBV20-1	TRBJ2-1	SARADNEQF
TRBV27	TRBJ2-7	ASSLKGGSYEQY
TRBV10-3	TRBJ1-2	AISDMRRGYT
TRBV5-4	TRBJ2-7	ASSPGTDLRGQY
TRBV11-3	TRBJ2-1	ASSSNSLNEQF
TRBV7-9	TRBJ2-2	ASSLGQVNTGELF
TRBV7-9	TRBJ1-3	ASSLSPGHQIGNTIY
TRBV5-1	TRBJ1-1	ASSPDRGNTEAF
TRBV7-3	TRBJ2-1	ASSLRESSYNEQF
TRBV2	TRBJ1-5	ASSSLQGKGGQPQH
TRBV9	TRBJ1-2	ASSVTGSRGYT
TRBV5-1	TRBJ1-3	ASSLAGGEDTIY
TRBV5-6	TRBJ1-2	ASSLGGTGNGYT
TRBV7-9	TRBJ1-2	ASSLVNRGGNGYT
TRBV18	TRBJ2-1	ASSPASGGGNEQF
TRBV5-8	TRBJ1-5	ASSLSFQGGQPQH
TRBV6-1	TRBJ1-2	ASKGGAGYGYT
TRBV21-1	TRBJ2-5	ASSKGETQY
TRBV5-6	TRBJ1-6	ASSFNRGSSPLH
TRBV7-6	TRBJ1-4	ASSRGVGRAVGRLF
TRBV4-2	TRBJ1-2	ASSQDQDYGYT
TRBV29-1	TRBJ2-7	SVRQGAGEQY
TRBV18	TRBJ1-2	ASSPILQGQGYGYT
TRBV4-3	TRBJ2-7	ASSQGPDRVSYEQY
TRBV2	TRBJ1-3	ASSVDRSSGNTIY
TRBV28	TRBJ1-2	ASSLAGGDYGYT
TRBV7-9	TRBJ1-2	ASSTPGTPGYT
TRBV14	TRBJ1-4	ASSQVKGARVNEKLF
TRBV6-6	TRBJ2-1	ASRRQVEQF
TRBV7-2	TRBJ2-5	ASSFLTGAYQETQY
TRBV21-1	TRBJ1-6	ASCDAGTGALSYNSPLH
TRBV19	TRBJ1-5	ASSMGHSNQPQH
TRBV9	TRBJ2-2	ASSVVLGETGELF
TRBV9	TRBJ1-1	ASSSPTSGTDKNTEAF
TRBV28	TRBJ2-7	ASSFGGELGYEQY
TRBV19	TRBJ2-7	ASSASGQTYEQY
TRBV27	TRBJ2-7	ASSRDPGLAGGRSYEQY
TRBV7-3	TRBJ1-2	ASSLKNPDRPDYGYT
TRBV7-2	TRBJ2-1	ASSLFGLGGKQYEQF